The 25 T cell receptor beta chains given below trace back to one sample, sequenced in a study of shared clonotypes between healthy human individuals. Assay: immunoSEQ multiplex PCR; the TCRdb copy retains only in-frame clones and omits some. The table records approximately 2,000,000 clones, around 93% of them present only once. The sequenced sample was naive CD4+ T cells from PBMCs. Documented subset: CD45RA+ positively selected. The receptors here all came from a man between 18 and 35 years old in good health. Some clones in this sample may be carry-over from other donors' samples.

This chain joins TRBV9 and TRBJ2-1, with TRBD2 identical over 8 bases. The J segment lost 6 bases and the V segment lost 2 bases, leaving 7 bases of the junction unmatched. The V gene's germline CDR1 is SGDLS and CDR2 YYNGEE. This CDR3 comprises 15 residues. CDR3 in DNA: TGTGCCAGCAGCGTTCTGAGCGGGAGTCTCAATGAGCAGTTCTTC. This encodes CASSVLSGSLNEQFF.

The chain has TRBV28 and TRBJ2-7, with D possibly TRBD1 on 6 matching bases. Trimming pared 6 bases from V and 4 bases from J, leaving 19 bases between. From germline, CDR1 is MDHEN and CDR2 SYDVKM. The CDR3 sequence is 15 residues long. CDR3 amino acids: CASSPHPQGLYEQYF. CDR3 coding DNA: TGTGCCAGCAGCCCTCACCCGCAGGGGTTATACGAGCAGTACTTC.

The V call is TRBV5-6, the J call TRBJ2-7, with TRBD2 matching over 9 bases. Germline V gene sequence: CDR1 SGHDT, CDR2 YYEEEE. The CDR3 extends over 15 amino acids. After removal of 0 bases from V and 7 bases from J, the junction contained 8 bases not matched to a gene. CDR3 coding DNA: TGTGCCAGCAGCTTGGAGGCGGGAGGGGACTTGGAGCAGTACTTC. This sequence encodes CASSLEAGGDLEQYF.

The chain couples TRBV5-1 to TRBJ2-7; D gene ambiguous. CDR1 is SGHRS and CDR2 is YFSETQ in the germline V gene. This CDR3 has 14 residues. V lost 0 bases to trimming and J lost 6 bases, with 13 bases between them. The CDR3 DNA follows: TGCGCCAGCAGCTTGGACAGTCACCCTAGCGAGCAGTACTTC. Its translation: CASSLDSHPSEQYF.

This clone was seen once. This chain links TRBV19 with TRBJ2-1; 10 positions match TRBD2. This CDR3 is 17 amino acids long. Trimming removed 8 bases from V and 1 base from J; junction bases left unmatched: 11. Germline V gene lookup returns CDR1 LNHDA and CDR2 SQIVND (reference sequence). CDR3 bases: TGTGCCAGTCAGGTTGAACCTAGCGGGGGTTCCTACAATGAGCAGTTCTTC. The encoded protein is CASQVEPSGGSYNEQFF. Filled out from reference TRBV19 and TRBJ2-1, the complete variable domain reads DGGITQSPKYLFRKEGQNVTLSCEQNLNHDAMYWYRQDPGQGLRLIYYSQIVNDFQKGDIAEGYSVSREKKESFPLTVTSAQKNPTAFYLCASQVEPSGGSYNEQFFGPGTRLTVL.

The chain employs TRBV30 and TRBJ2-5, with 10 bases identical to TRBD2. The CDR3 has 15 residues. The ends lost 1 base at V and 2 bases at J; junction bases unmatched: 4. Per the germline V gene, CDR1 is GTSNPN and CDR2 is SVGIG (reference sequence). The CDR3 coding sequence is TGTGCCTGGAGTGACGGACTAGCGGATCAAGAGACCCAGTACTTC. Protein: CAWSDGLADQETQYF.

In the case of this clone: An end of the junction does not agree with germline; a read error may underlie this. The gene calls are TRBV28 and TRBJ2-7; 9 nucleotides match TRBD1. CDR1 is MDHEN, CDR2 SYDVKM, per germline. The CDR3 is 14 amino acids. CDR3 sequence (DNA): TGTGCCAGCAGCTTAGGGGATATTTCCGGGACAGGGAACTTC. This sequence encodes CASSLGDISGTGNF.

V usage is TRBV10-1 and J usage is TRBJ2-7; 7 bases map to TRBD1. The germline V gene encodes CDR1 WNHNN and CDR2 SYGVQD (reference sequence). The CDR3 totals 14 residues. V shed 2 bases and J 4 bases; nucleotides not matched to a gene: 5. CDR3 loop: CASSEDGTEYEQYF. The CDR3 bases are TGCGCCAGCAGTGAGGATGGGACAGAGTACGAGCAGTACTTC.

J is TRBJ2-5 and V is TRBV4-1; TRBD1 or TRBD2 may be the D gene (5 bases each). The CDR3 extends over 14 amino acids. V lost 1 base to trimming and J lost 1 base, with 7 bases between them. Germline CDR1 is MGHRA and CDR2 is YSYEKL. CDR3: CASSQAGAQETQYF. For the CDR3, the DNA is TGCGCCAGCAGCCAAGCCGGGGCCCAAGAGACCCAGTACTTC.

The CDR3 DNA reads as TGTGCCAGCACCCGAGCGGGTTACACAGATACGCAGTATTTT. Translation gives CASTRAGYTDTQYF. The rearrangement uses TRBV28 and TRBJ2-3; D might be TRBD2 (6 bases). Looked up from germline, CDR1 is MDHEN and CDR2 is SYDVKM. V shed 7 bases and J shed 2 bases, with 13 bases lying between them. The length of the CDR3 is 14 residues.

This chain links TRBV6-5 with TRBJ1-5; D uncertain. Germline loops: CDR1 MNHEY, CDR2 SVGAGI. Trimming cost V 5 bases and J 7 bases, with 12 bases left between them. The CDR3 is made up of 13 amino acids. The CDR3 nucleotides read TGTGCCAGCAGTCCCACCGGACGACAGCCCCAGCATTTT. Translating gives CASSPTGRQPQHF.

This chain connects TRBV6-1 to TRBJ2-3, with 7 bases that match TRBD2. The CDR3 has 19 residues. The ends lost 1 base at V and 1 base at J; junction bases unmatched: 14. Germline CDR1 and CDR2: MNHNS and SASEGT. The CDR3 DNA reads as TGTGCCAGCAGTGAAGTAAAAGGTGTAGCGGCGGGGGGCACAGATACGCAGTATTTT. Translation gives CASSEVKGVAAGGTDTQYF.

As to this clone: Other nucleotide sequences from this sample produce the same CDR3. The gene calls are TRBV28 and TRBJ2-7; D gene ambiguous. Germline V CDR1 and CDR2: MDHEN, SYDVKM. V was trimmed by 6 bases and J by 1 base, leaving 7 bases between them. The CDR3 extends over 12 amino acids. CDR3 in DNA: TGTGCCAGCAGGTTAGGGTCCTACGAGCAGTACTTC. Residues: CASRLGSYEQYF.

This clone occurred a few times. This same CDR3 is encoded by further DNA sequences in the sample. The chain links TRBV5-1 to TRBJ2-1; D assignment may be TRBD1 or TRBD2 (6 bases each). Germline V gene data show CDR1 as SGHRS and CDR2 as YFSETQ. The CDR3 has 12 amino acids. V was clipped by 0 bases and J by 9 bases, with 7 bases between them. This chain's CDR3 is CASSLEGGEQFF. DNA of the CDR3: TGCGCCAGCAGCTTGGAGGGGGGTGAGCAGTTCTTC.

The CDR3 DNA sequence: TGTGCCAGCAGCGCATACCCAACAGAGAACTATGGCTACACCTTC. Its protein is CASSAYPTENYGYTF. V gene TRBV7-2 combines with J gene TRBJ1-2, with D hard to call. This CDR3 is 15 amino acids long. Germline CDR1 and CDR2: SGHTA and FQGNSA. Trimming removed 5 bases from V and 2 bases from J, with 15 bases in between.

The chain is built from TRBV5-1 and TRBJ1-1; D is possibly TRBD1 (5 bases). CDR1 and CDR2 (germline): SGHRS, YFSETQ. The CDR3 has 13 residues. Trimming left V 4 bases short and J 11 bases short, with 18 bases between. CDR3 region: CASSVNHGTVAFF. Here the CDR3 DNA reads TGCGCCAGCAGCGTAAATCACGGGACTGTTGCTTTCTTT.

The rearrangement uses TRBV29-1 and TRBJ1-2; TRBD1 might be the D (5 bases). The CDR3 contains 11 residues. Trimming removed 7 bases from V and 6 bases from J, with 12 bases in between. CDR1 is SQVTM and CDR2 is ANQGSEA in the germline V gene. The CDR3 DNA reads TGCAGCGCCGGGACCAAGGATGGCTACACCTTC. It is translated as CSAGTKDGYTF.

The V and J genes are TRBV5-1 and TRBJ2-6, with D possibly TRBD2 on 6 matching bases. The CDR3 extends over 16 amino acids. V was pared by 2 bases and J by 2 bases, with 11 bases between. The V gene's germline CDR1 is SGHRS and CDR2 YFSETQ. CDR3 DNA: TGCGCCAGCAGCTTACCGGAGGGCACTGGGGCCAACGTCCTGACTTTC. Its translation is CASSLPEGTGANVLTF.

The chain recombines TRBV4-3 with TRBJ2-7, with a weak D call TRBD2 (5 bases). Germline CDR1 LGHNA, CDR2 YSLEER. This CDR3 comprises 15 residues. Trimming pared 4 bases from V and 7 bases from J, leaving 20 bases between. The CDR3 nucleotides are TGCGCCAGCAGCCCGGACTCGGGATCGCCGCGAGAGCAGTACTTC. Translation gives CASSPDSGSPREQYF.

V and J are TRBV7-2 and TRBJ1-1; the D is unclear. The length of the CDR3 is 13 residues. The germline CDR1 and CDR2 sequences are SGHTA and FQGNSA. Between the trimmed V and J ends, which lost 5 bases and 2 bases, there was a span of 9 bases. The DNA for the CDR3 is TGTGCCAGCAGCCAAGTGGCTAACACTGAAGCTTTCTTT. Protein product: CASSQVANTEAFF.

CDR3 bases: TGTGCCAGCAGCCAACAGGGGGGGTACGAGCAGTACTTC. It translates to CASSQQGGYEQYF. The chain carries TRBV7-3 and TRBJ2-7, with D perhaps TRBD1 (8 bases). The CDR3 is 13 residues long. Germline V gene data show CDR1 as SGHTA and CDR2 as FQGTGA. V gave up 5 bases and J gave up 4 bases, with 12 bases separating them.

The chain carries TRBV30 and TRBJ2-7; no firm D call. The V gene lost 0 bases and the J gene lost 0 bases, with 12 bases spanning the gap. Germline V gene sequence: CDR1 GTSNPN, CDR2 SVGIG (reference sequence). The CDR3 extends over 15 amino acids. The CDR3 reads CAWSVKTVSSYEQYF. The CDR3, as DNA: TGTGCCTGGAGTGTAAAGACCGTGAGCTCCTACGAGCAGTACTTC.

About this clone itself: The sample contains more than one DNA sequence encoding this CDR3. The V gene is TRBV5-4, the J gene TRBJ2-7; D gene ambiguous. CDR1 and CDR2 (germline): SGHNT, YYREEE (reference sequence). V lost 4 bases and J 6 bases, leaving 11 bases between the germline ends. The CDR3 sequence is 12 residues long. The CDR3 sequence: CASSPRTGEQYF. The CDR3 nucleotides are TGTGCCAGCAGCCCCAGGACCGGCGAGCAGTACTTC.

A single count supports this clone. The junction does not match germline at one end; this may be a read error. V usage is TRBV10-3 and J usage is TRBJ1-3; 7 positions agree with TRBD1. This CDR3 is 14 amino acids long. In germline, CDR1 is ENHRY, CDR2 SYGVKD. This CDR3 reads CASSYDREINTIYF. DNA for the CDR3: TGTGCCAGCAGTTACGACAGGGAAATAAACACCATATATTTT.

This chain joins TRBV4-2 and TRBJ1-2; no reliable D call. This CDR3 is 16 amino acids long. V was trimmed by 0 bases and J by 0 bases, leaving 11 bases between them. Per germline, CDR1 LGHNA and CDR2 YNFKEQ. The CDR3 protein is CASSQDVGLANYGYTF. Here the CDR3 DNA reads TGTGCCAGCAGCCAAGATGTGGGCTTAGCTAACTATGGCTACACCTTC.